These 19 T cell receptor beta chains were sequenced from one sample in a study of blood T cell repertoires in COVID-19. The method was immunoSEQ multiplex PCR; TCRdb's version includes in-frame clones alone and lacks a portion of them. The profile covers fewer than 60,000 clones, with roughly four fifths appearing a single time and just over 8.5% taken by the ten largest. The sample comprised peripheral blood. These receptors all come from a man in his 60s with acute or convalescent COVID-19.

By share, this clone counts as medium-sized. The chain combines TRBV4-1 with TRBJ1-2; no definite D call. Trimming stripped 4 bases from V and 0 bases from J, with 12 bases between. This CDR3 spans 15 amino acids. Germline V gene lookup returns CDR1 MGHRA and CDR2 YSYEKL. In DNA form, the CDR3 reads TGCGCCAGCAGCCGGCTGGGAGGAACTAACTATGGCTACACCTTC. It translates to CASSRLGGTNYGYTF.

The CDR3 sequence: CASRATGGWSPLHF. The DNA of the CDR3 is TGTGCCAGCAGGGCAACAGGGGGTTGGTCACCCCTCCACTTT. This rearrangement joins TRBV11-2 to TRBJ1-6; 8 bases match TRBD1. The germline CDR1 and CDR2 sequences are SGHAT and FQNNGV. CDR3 length equals 14 residues. V lost 6 bases and J lost 10; bases outside the gene matches: 8.

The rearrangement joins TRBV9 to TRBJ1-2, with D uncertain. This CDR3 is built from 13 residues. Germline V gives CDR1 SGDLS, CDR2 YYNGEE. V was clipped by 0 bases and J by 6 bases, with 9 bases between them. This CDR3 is CASSVESGDGYTF. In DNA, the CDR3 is TGTGCCAGCAGCGTAGAAAGCGGGGATGGCTACACCTTC. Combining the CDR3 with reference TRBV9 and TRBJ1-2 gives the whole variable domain DSGVTQTPKHLITATGQRVTLRCSPRSGDLSVYWYQQSLDQGLQFLIQYYNGEERAKGNILERFSAQQFPDLHSELNLSSLELGDSALYFCASSVESGDGYTFGSGTRLTVV.

DNA for the CDR3: TGTGCCAGCAGTGAGCCTCGTGACAGCTCCTACGAGCAGTACTTC. Protein product: CASSEPRDSSYEQYF. This chain joins TRBV2 and TRBJ2-7; a possible D gene is TRBD1 (5 bases). CDR3 length: 15 amino acids. V lost 3 bases, J lost 0 bases, and 12 bases lay in between. Germline assignment: CDR1 SNHLY and CDR2 FYNNEI.

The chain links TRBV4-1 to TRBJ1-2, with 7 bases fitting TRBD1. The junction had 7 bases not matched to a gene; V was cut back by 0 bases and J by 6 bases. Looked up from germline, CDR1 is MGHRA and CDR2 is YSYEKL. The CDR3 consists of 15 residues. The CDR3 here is CASSQDDRVKDGYTF. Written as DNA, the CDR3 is TGCGCCAGCAGCCAAGACGACAGGGTGAAGGATGGCTACACCTTC.

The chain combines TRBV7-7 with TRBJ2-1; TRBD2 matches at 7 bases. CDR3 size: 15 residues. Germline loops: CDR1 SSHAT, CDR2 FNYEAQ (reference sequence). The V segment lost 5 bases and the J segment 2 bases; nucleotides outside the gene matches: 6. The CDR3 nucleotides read TGTGCCAGCAGCCACGGACTAGAGACCTACAATGAGCAGTTCTTC. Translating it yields CASSHGLETYNEQFF.

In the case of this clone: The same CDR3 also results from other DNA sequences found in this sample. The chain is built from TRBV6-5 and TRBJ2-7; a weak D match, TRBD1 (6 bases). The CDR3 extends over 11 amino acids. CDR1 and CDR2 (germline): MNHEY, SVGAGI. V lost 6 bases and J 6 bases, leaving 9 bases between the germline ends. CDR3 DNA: TGTGCCAGCAGAACAGGGCCCGAGCAGTACTTC. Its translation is CASRTGPEQYF.

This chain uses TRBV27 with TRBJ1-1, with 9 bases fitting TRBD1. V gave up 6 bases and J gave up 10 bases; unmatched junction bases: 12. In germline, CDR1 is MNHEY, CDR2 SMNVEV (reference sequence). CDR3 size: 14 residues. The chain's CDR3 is CASRPTGGVGRAFF. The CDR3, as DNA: TGTGCCAGCAGGCCTACAGGGGGCGTAGGAAGAGCTTTCTTT.

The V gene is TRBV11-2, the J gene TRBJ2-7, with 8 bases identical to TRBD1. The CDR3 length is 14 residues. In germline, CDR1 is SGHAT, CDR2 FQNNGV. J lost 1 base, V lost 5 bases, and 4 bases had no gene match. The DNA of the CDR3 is TGTGCCAGCAGCCTGGGACAGGAATCCTACGAGCAGTACTTC. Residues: CASSLGQESYEQYF.

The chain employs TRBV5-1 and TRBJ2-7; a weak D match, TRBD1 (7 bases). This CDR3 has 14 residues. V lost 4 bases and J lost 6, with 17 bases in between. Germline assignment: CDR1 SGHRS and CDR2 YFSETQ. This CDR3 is CASSRDRGGLEQYF. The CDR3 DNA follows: TGCGCCAGCAGCCGGGACAGAGGGGGGCTCGAGCAGTACTTC.

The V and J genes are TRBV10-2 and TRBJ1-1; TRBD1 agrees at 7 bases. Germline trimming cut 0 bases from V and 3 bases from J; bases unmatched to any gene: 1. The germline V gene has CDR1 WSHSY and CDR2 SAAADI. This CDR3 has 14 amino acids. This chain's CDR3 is CASSESRGYTEAFF. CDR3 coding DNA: TGCGCCAGCAGTGAGTCCAGGGGGTACACTGAAGCTTTCTTT.

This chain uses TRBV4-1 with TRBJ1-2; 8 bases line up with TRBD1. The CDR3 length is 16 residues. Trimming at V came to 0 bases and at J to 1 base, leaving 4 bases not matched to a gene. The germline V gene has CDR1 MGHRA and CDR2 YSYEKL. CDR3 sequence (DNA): TGCGCCAGCAGCCAAGAAGGGGGACAGGTTAACTATGGCTACACCTTC. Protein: CASSQEGGQVNYGYTF.

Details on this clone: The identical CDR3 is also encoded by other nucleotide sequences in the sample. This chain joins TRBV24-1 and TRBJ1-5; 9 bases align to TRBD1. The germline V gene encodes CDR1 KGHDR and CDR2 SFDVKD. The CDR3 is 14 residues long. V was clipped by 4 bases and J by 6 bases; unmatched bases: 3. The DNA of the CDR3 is TGTGCCACCAGTGAGGGACAGGGCGGTCAGCCCCAGCATTTT. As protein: CATSEGQGGQPQHF.

CDR3: CASSWGGSGLHRGNEQFF. The CDR3 coding sequence is TGTGCCAGCAGCTGGGGGGGTAGCGGGCTACACCGAGGAAATGAGCAGTTCTTC. The J gene is TRBJ2-1, the V gene TRBV7-3; 7 bases match TRBD2. This CDR3 contains 18 residues. V was clipped by 4 bases and J by 7 bases; unmatched bases: 19. Germline values: CDR1 SGHTA, CDR2 FQGTGA. Full variable domain (remainder filled in from reference TRBV7-3 and TRBJ2-1): GAGVSQTPSNKVTEKGKYVELRCDPISGHTALYWYRQSLGQGPEFLIYFQGTGAADDSGLPNDRFFAVRPEGSVSTLKIQRTERGDSAVYLCASSWGGSGLHRGNEQFFGPGTRLTVL.

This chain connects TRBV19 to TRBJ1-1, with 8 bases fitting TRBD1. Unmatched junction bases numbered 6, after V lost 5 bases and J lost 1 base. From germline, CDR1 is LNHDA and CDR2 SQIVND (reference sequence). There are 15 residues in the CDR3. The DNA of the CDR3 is TGTGCCAGTAGTTATTCCGGGACAGGGAACACTGAAGCTTTCTTT. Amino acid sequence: CASSYSGTGNTEAFF.

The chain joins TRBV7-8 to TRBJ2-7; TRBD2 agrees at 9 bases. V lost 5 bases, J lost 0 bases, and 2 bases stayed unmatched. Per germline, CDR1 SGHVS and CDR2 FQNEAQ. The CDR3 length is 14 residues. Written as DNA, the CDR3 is TGTGCCAGCAGCCCTAGCGGGGACTCCTACGAGCAGTACTTC. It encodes CASSPSGDSYEQYF.

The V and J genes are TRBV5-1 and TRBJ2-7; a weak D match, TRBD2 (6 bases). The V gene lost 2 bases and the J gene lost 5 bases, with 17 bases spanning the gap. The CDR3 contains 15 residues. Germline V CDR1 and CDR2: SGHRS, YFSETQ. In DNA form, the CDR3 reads TGCGCCAGCAGCTTACTAGGGACTCCGGAGAACGAGCAGTACTTC. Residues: CASSLLGTPENEQYF. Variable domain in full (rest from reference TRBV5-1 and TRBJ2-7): KAGVTQTPRYLIKTRGQQVTLSCSPISGHRSVSWYQQTPGQGLQFLFEYFSETQRNKGNFPGRFSGRQFSNSRSEMNVSTLELGDSALYLCASSLLGTPENEQYFGPGTRLTVT.

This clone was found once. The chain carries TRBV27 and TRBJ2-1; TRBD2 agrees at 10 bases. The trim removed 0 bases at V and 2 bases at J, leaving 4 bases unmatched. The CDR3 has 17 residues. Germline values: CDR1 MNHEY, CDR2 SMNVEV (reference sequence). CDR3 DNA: TGTGCCAGCAGTTTATCCCCTACTAGCGGGGCCTACAATGAGCAGTTCTTC. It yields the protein CASSLSPTSGAYNEQFF.

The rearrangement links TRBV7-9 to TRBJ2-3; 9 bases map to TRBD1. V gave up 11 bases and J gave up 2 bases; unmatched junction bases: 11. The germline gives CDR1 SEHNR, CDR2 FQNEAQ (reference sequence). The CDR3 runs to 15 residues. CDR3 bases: TGTGCCGGCATGAATGGACAGGGGCACACAGATACGCAGTATTTT. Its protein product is CAGMNGQGHTDTQYF.